This T cell receptor beta chain came from a study of blood T cell repertoires in COVID-19. About the study: PBMCs, B-cell-depleted T cells, or T cells provided the cDNA or gDNA that made up the material.

V lost 0 bases to trimming and J lost 1 base, with 15 bases between them. The CDR3 sequence is 17 residues long. TCRdb's table, derived via immunoSEQ multiplex PCR, lists solely in-frame clones and lacks some. There are more than 50,000 clones in the sample; around nine tenths occur only once, and around 14% lies in the top ten. This receptor was taken from a human donor with active COVID-19. The donor label of this sample is uncertain. Sequenced: peripheral blood. The genes are TRBV6-7 and TRBJ2-5; weak D call: TRBD1 (5 bases). TRBV6-7 is an ORF, and what it does is uncertain. The CDR3 protein is CASSYSKGKRPQETQYF. The CDR3, as DNA: TGTGCCAGCAGTTACTCGAAGGGGAAGAGACCCCAAGAGACCCAGTACTTC.